The 18 T cell receptor beta chains below all came from one sample that was sequenced in a study of beta chain features in type 1 diabetes. The study reverse transcribed the entire isolated RNA, so it sequenced expressed TCRB transcripts. Sequencing was performed with immunoSEQ multiplex PCR; in TCRdb, only in-frame clones are kept and a portion is missing. The repertoire holds about 200,000 clones, with approximately 10% as singletons. Material: central memory CD4+ T cells from blood. The receptors shown here come from a man between 18 and 35 years old in good health.

This chain uses TRBV7-6 with TRBJ2-1; D is perhaps TRBD1 or TRBD2 (5 bases each). V was trimmed by 5 bases and J by 14 bases, leaving 13 bases between them. Germline assignment: CDR1 SGHVS and CDR2 FNYEAQ. The CDR3 length is 11 residues. DNA of the CDR3: TGTGCCAGCAGCGCCGGGACCCGAAAGTTCTTC. Translating it yields CASSAGTRKFF.

This clone was counted at least ten times. This sequence joins TRBV30 and TRBJ1-1; possible D gene TRBD1, 5 bases. V shed 4 bases and J shed 0 bases, with 9 bases lying between them. Germline V gene data show CDR1 as GTSNPN and CDR2 as SVGIG (reference sequence). This CDR3 is built from 13 residues. The CDR3 loop reads CAWMRGMNTEAFF. For the CDR3, the DNA is TGTGCCTGGATGCGGGGGATGAACACTGAAGCTTTCTTT.

This clone was seen only a few times. V gene TRBV29-1 combines with J gene TRBJ2-1; D possibly uses TRBD1 or TRBD2 (5 bases each). The V end was cut by 5 bases, the J end by 0 bases, with 8 bases between. Germline V gene data show CDR1 as SQVTM and CDR2 as ANQGSEA. The CDR3 runs 13 residues. CDR3 DNA sequence: TGCAGCGTTTGGGGGTTCTCCTACAATGAGCAGTTCTTC. Protein product: CSVWGFSYNEQFF.

This clone was seen many times. This chain joins TRBV21-1 and TRBJ2-2. TRBV21-1 is recorded as a pseudogene. The CDR3 sequence is 11 residues long. The CDR3 sequence is CASGDTGELFF. The CDR3 DNA follows: TGTGCCAGCGGCGACACCGGGGAGCTGTTTTTT.

There are a few counts of this clone. V usage is TRBV11-2 and J usage is TRBJ2-2; 8 positions match TRBD2. Germline CDR1 and CDR2: SGHAT and FQNNGV. The CDR3 is 14 amino acids. J lost 9 bases, V lost 7 bases, and 10 bases had no gene match. For the CDR3, the DNA is TGTGCCAGCACTAGCGGGCGGAATCCCCGGGAGCTGTTTTTT. Protein: CASTSGRNPRELFF.

The chain couples TRBV7-9 to TRBJ2-7, with D possibly matching TRBD1 (6 bases). This CDR3 is 14 amino acids long. CDR1 and CDR2 from the germline V gene are SEHNR and FQNEAQ (reference sequence). Trimming took 4 bases from V and 0 from J, leaving 10 bases between them. The CDR3 protein is CASSYGQSSYEQYF. CDR3 DNA sequence: TGTGCCAGCAGCTACGGACAGAGCTCCTACGAGCAGTACTTC.

The table lists this clone with a few counts. This chain joins TRBV30 and TRBJ2-4, with 8 bases that match TRBD2. This CDR3 has 17 amino acids. V dropped 1 base and J dropped 0; count of bases not matched to a gene: 8. From germline, CDR1 is GTSNPN and CDR2 SVGIG (reference sequence). The CDR3 is CAWSGTSRYLAKNIQYF. The CDR3 coding sequence is TGTGCCTGGAGTGGGACTAGCCGCTACCTAGCCAAAAACATTCAGTACTTC.

This clone occurred many times. The chain recombines TRBV28 with TRBJ1-4; TRBD1 matches at 7 bases. Germline V CDR1 and CDR2: MDHEN, SYDVKM. The trim removed 3 bases at V and 8 bases at J, leaving 15 bases unmatched. This CDR3 contains 17 residues. DNA for the CDR3: TGTGCCAGCAGTTTGCCGTTACAGGGGCTTGTAGGAGAAAAACTGTTTTTT. Translating it yields CASSLPLQGLVGEKLFF. Combining the CDR3 with reference TRBV28 and TRBJ1-4 gives the whole variable domain DVKVTQSSRYLVKRTGEKVFLECVQDMDHENMFWYRQDPGLGLRLIYFSYDVKMKEKGDIPEGYSVSREKKERFSLILESASTNQTSMYLCASSLPLQGLVGEKLFFGSGTQLSVL.

The rearrangement links TRBV14 to TRBJ2-1, with D possibly being TRBD2 (5 bases). CDR3 length equals 16 residues. V was cut by 1 base and J by 3 bases, with 13 bases left in between. Germline V lookup: CDR1 SGHDN, CDR2 FVKESK. The CDR3 DNA follows: TGTGCCAGCAGCCAAGGGCGGGCATCTGGCTACAATGAGCAGTTCTTC. This gives the protein CASSQGRASGYNEQFF.

The rearrangement joins TRBV7-3 to TRBJ2-7; 8 bases agree with TRBD2. Trimming cost V 5 bases and J 5 bases; bases outside gene matches: 14. This CDR3 contains 16 residues. Germline V gives CDR1 SGHTA, CDR2 FQGTGA. CDR3 in amino acids: CASSPRGSGISDEQYF. The CDR3 nucleotides are TGTGCCAGCAGCCCCCGTGGTAGCGGGATATCTGACGAGCAGTACTTC.

CDR3 protein: CASSESGENTEAFF. CDR3 nucleotides: TGTGCCAGCAGTGAATCCGGGGAGAACACTGAAGCTTTCTTT. This chain connects TRBV25-1 to TRBJ1-1; no reliable D call. The ends were cut back, 1 base at V and 1 base at J, with 7 bases in the middle. The CDR3 is 14 amino acids. Germline V gives CDR1 MGHDK, CDR2 SYGVNS.

This clone was counted a few times. This chain links TRBV30 with TRBJ1-3, with a tentative D call TRBD1 (6 bases). This CDR3 region has 13 residues. The V gene lost 4 bases and the J gene lost 1 base, with 8 bases spanning the gap. The germline gives CDR1 GTSNPN, CDR2 SVGIG (reference sequence). The CDR3 nucleotides are TGTGCCTGGAACAGGGATTCTGGAAACACCATATATTTT. This translates into CAWNRDSGNTIYF. Filled out from reference TRBV30 and TRBJ1-3, the complete variable domain reads SQTIHQWPATLVQPVGSPLSLECTVEGTSNPNLYWYRQAAGRGLQLLFYSVGIGQISSEVPQNLSASRPQDRQFILSSKKLLLSDSGFYLCAWNRDSGNTIYFGEGSWLTVV.

This chain uses TRBV18 with TRBJ1-2; TRBD1 is a possible D gene (5 bases). The V gene lost 3 bases and the J gene lost 8 bases, with 19 bases spanning the gap. This CDR3 contains 15 residues. Germline assignment: CDR1 KGHSH and CDR2 LQKENI. The CDR3 loop reads CASSPTRDRGGGYTF. The CDR3 DNA sequence: TGTGCCAGCTCACCTACCCGGGACCGCGGAGGAGGCTACACCTTC. Combining the CDR3 with reference TRBV18 and TRBJ1-2 gives the whole variable domain NAGVMQNPRHLVRRRGQEARLRCSPMKGHSHVYWYRQLPEEGLKFMVYLQKENIIDESGMPKERFSAEFPKEGPSILRIQQVVRGDSAAYFCASSPTRDRGGGYTFGSGTRLTVV.

This chain's CDR3 is CASSLDRGTEAFF. As DNA, the CDR3 is TGTGCCAGCAGCTTAGACAGGGGTACTGAAGCTTTCTTT. The chain is built from TRBV7-2 and TRBJ1-1; TRBD1 matches at 7 bases. Germline CDR1 and CDR2: SGHTA and FQGNSA. V was pared by 1 base and J by 5 bases, with 1 base of the junction left unmatched. The CDR3 spans 13 residues.

This clone was found a few times. The chain carries TRBV15 and TRBJ2-5, with no clear D. This CDR3 spans 14 amino acids. Germline-derived CDR1 and CDR2 are LNHNV and YYDKDF (reference sequence). V was trimmed by 0 bases and J by 0 bases, leaving 5 bases between them. The CDR3 loop reads CATSREANQETQYF. For the CDR3, the DNA is TGTGCCACCAGCAGAGAGGCCAACCAAGAGACCCAGTACTTC.

The V call is TRBV7-2, the J call TRBJ2-3; 7 bases agree with TRBD2. Germline V CDR1 and CDR2: SGHTA, FQGNSA. The J segment lost 0 bases and the V segment lost 5 bases, leaving 11 bases of the junction unmatched. The CDR3 runs 17 residues. CDR3 DNA: TGTGCCAGCAGCCTGTCTGGAGGCGGGGGTAGCACAGATACGCAGTATTTT. The encoded protein is CASSLSGGGGSTDTQYF.

This clone has only a few counts. The chain joins TRBV28 to TRBJ2-1, with a weak D call TRBD2 (5 bases). Germline assignment: CDR1 MDHEN and CDR2 SYDVKM. The ends were cut back, 2 bases at V and 4 bases at J, with 27 bases in the middle. The CDR3 has 20 residues. Written as DNA, the CDR3 is TGTGCCAGCAGTTTAGGATTCAGGCCCCTGGCTAGCAGATTTTACAATGAGCAGTTCTTC. This gives the protein CASSLGFRPLASRFYNEQFF.

This clone was seen at least ten times. The V call is TRBV7-6, the J call TRBJ2-1, with 7 bases fitting TRBD2. The CDR3 is made up of 14 amino acids. After removal of 5 bases from V and 5 bases from J, the junction contained 6 bases not matched to a gene. The germline CDR1 and CDR2 sequences are SGHVS and FNYEAQ. In DNA form, the CDR3 reads TGTGCCAGCAGCCGTGGGACTACGAACAATGAGCAGTTCTTC. Its protein product is CASSRGTTNNEQFF.